The clone carrying this TCR beta chain was detected ten times or more. The antigen remains undetermined. The sample originates from a study of response to subunit inactivated influenza vaccine. General study findings and limits: The study's authors posited that every seasonal influenza vaccination enlists few new T cells.

TCRdb re-called the RT-PCR reads with MiXCR, one entry per CDR3 protein. This table holds hundreds of thousands of distinct CDR3 sequences, about 14% found once. The receptor was isolated from a man aged 45-65 years who received an inactivated influenza vaccine. The sample consisted of PBMCs from blood, taken less than 15 days before vaccination.

In nucleotides, the CDR3 is TGCGGAGGCCCCCGAGCGGGGTCCAAAGATACGCAGTATTTT. It encodes CGGPRAGSKDTQYF. The chain couples TRBV20-1 to TRBJ2-3, with TRBD2 identical over 7 bases. The CDR3 runs 14 residues. Looked up from germline, CDR1 is DFQATT and CDR2 is SNEGSKA (reference sequence).